Relative to its sample, the clone carrying this T cell receptor beta chain is medium-sized. Its antigen is unidentified. Clones were read by immunoSEQ multiplex PCR, and TCRdb kept only the in-frame ones, dropping some. The sample consists of over 100,000 clones, 65% to 80% of them appearing once. Mismatch repair deficiency was confirmed in all patients, by PCR or immunohistochemistry. The entry originates in a study of PD-1 blockade in mismatch repair-deficient tumors. Overall study: All were previously treated, progressing patients with some twelve mismatch repair-deficient cancer types.

The V segment lost 4 bases and the J segment 1 base; nucleotides outside the gene matches: 0. In germline, CDR1 is ENHRY, CDR2 SYGVKD. The CDR3 is 13 residues long. The study's findings and limits: Tumor-resident clones, often absent from pretreatment blood, expanded after pembrolizumab and then contracted.

This TCR came from an adult with mismatch repair-deficient cancer. Source: peripheral blood, taken 60 weeks after starting pembrolizumab. The chain employs TRBV10-3 and TRBJ2-7, with 8 nucleotides matching TRBD1. The chain's CDR3 is CAISGTGSYEQYF. The CDR3 DNA follows: TGTGCCATCAGTGGGACAGGGTCCTACGAGCAGTACTTC.